The clone carrying this T cell receptor beta chain came up many times. Its antigen is currently unknown. Time point defined: pre-sensitization, week 0. Documented treatment: therapeutic diphenylcyclopropenone sensitization with weekly scalp DPC. The CDR3 is 15 residues long. Germline assignment: CDR1 SEHNR and CDR2 FQNEAQ (reference sequence). V lost 1 base to trimming and J lost 6 bases, with 13 bases between them. TCRdb independently ran MiXCR on the RACE reads; one entry per CDR3 protein. Here the sample spans more than 250,000 distinct CDR3 sequences, approximately 8.4% being singletons. These data come from a study of human T cells and chemical hapten exposure. Study-wide background: Patients' scalps got diphenylcyclopropenone weekly throughout the approximately 23-week study. After 6 days, upper back 0.01% DPC patch tests were scored.

Study-level findings and limits: TCRs at high frequency, those above 1 in 1000, did not change with DPC sensitization.

The material was whole blood, obtained in connection with sensitization to the hapten diphenylcyclopropenone (DPC). J is TRBJ2-1 and V is TRBV7-9, with D perhaps assigned TRBD1 or TRBD2 (5 bases each). This receptor was taken from a woman in her 40s with alopecia areata. Some clones in this sample may be carry-over from other donors' samples. CDR3 residues: CASSLGSGGVNEQFF. CDR3 coding DNA: TGTGCCAGCAGCTTAGGATCTGGGGGAGTCAATGAGCAGTTCTTC.